This T cell receptor beta chain was captured by sequencing in a study of T cells in localized non-small cell lung cancer. Study-level points and caveats: Those with higher blood T cell density had longer overall survival. Adjacent lung had a median roughly 58 of the 100 largest tumor clones.

The germline V gene encodes CDR1 SGHNT and CDR2 YENEEA. The CDR3 contains 14 residues. V trimming: 5 bases; J trimming: 2 bases; junction bases outside the gene matches: 5. The repertoire was sequenced with immunoSEQ multiplex PCR; TCRdb's copy has only in-frame clones and lacks some. The table has about 55,000 clones, approximately 88% seen once. Note on this clone: The antigen remains unidentified.

The J gene is TRBJ2-7, the V gene TRBV11-3, with 8 bases identical to TRBD1. Sequenced here: peripheral blood mononuclear cells, sampled before any cancer treatment. The receptor was derived from a man between 40 and 69 years old with stage III lung adenocarcinoma. CDR3 bases: TGTGCCAGCAGCCAACAGGGGGACACCTACGAGCAGTACTTC. Its translation is CASSQQGDTYEQYF.